This TCR beta chain was retrieved from a study of T cells after yellow fever vaccination. 5'RACE template switching generated TCR cDNA, adding a universal primer site and UMIs. Using its own MiXCR run on the 5' RACE reads, TCRdb lists one record per CDR3 protein. The sample has 620,000 or so distinct CDR3 sequences; about a sixth are singletons. The CDR3 loop spans 12 amino acids. Between the trimmed V and J ends, which lost 5 bases and 1 base, there was a span of 8 bases. Germline V gives CDR1 SQVTM, CDR2 ANQGSEA. Note on this clonotype: Its antigen is unidentified.

Notes on the study in general: The secondary response was weaker but peaked faster, day 5 versus 15. Most clones from primary vaccination were detected again post-booster (around 95% CD4, roughly 91% CD8).

The source of this sequence is a man between 18 and 35 years old who received the YFV17D yellow fever vaccine. V is TRBV29-1 and J is TRBJ1-2; D possibly corresponds to TRBD1 (5 bases). This material consisted of PBMCs, taken 5 days after the first yellow fever vaccination. CDR3 DNA: TGCAGCGTTAAGGGGTTTAACTATGGCTACACCTTC. Translated, it gives CSVKGFNYGYTF. The whole variable domain, filled in from reference TRBV29-1 and TRBJ1-2, reads SAVISQKPSRDICQRGTSLTIQCQVDSQVTMMFWYRQQPGQSLTLIATANQGSEATYESGFVIDKFPISRPNLTFSTLTVSNMSPEDSSIYLCSVKGFNYGYTFGSGTRLTVV.